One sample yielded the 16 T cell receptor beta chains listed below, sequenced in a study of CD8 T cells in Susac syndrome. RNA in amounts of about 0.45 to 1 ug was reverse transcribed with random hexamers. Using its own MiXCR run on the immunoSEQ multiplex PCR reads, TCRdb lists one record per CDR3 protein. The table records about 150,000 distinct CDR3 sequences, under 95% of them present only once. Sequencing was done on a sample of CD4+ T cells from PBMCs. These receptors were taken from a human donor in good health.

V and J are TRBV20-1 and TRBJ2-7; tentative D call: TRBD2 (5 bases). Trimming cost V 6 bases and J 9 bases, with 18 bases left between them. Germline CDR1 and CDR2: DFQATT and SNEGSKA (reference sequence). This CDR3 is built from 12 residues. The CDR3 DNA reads TGCAGTGCCCCCTTACGGGATTTCGGGCAGTACTTC. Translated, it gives CSAPLRDFGQYF.

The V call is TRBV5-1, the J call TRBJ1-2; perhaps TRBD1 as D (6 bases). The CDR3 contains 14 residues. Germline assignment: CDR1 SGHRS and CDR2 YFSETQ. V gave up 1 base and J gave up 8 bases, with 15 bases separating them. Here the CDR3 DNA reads TGCGCCAGCAGCTTGCTCGGGGGCGAAGTCGGCTACACCTTC. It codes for CASSLLGGEVGYTF.

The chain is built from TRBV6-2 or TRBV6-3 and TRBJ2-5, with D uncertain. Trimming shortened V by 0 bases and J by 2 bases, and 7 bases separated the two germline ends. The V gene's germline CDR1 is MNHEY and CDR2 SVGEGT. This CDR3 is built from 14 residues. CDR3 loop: CASSYSAIQETQYF. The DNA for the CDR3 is TGTGCCAGCAGTTACTCGGCCATTCAAGAGACCCAGTACTTC.

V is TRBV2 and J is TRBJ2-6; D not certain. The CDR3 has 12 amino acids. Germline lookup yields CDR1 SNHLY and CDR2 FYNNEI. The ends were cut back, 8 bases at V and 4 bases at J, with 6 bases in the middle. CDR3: CASVPGANVLTF. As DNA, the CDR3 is TGTGCCAGCGTCCCGGGGGCCAACGTCCTGACTTTC.

CDR3 nucleotide sequence: TGTGCCAGCAGCTTCGCCCCTGGATGGGCGGGGCAGCCCCAGCATTTT. Protein: CASSFAPGWAGQPQHF. The chain uses TRBV7-9 and TRBJ1-5; D is ambiguous. CDR1 is SEHNR and CDR2 is FQNEAQ in the germline V gene (reference sequence). With 3 bases removed from V and 7 bases from J, the gap between germline ends came to 19 bases. The CDR3 sequence is 16 residues long.

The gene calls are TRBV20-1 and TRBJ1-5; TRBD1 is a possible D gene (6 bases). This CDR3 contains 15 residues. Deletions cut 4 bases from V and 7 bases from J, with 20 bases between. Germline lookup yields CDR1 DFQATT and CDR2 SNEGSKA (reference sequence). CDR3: CSATPQNRGRQPQHF. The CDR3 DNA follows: TGCAGTGCTACACCCCAGAACCGGGGGCGGCAGCCCCAGCATTTT.

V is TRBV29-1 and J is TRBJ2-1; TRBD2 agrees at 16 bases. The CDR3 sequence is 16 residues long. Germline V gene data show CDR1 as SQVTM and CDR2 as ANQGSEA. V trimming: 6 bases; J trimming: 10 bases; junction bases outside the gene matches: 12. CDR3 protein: CSVAGTSGGEPLEQFF. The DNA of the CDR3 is TGCAGCGTCGCCGGGACTAGCGGGGGGGAGCCCCTAGAGCAGTTCTTC.

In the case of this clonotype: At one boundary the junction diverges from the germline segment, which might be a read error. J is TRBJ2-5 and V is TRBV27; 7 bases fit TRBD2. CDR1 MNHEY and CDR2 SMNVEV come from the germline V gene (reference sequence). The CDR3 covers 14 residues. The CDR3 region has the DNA TGTGCCAGCAGTCGGGCTAGCGGCCAAGAGGCCCAGTACTTC. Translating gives CASSRASGQEAQYF.

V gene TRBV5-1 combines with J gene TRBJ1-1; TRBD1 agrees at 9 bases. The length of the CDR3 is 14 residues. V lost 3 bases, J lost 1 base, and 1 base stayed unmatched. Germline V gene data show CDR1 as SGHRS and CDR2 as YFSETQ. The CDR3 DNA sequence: TGCGCCAGCAGCTGGACAGGGGCGAACACTGAAGCTTTCTTT. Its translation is CASSWTGANTEAFF.

DNA of the CDR3: TGCAGTGCTCGCCAGAACATGAACACTGAAGCTTTCTTT. It translates to CSARQNMNTEAFF. V and J are TRBV20-1 and TRBJ1-1; no definite D call. The CDR3 extends over 13 amino acids. The V end was cut by 5 bases, the J end by 0 bases, with 10 bases between. Per germline, CDR1 DFQATT and CDR2 SNEGSKA (reference sequence).

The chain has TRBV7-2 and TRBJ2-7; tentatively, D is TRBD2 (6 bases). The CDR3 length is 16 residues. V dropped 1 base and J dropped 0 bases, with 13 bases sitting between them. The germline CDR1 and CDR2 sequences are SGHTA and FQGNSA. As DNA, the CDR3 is TGTGCCAGCAGCTTAGGAAGAGCGGGTAACTCCTACGAGCAGTACTTC. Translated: CASSLGRAGNSYEQYF.

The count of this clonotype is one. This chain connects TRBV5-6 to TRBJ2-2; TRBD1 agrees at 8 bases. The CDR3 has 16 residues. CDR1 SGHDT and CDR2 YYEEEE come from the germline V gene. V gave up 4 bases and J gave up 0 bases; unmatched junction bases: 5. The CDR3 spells CASSPTGAPNTGELFF. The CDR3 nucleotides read TGTGCCAGCAGCCCGACAGGGGCCCCGAACACCGGGGAGCTGTTTTTT.

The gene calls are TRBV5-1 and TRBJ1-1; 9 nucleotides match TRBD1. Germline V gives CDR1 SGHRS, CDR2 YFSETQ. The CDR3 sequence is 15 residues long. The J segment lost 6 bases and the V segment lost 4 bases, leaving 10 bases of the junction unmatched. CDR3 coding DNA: TGCGCCAGCAGCAACACCGGGACAGGGTCGGCTGAAGCTTTCTTT. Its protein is CASSNTGTGSAEAFF.

CDR3 in amino acids: CASSPWGLNTEAFF. Here the CDR3 DNA reads TGTGCCAGCAGCCCCTGGGGGCTAAACACTGAAGCTTTCTTT. The chain uses TRBV7-9 and TRBJ1-1, with a weak D call TRBD1 (6 bases). Trimming removed 5 bases at V and 2 bases at J, with 12 bases between. The germline V gene has CDR1 SEHNR and CDR2 FQNEAQ (reference sequence). The CDR3 length is 14 residues. Combining the CDR3 with reference TRBV7-9 and TRBJ1-1 gives the whole variable domain DTGVSQNPRHKITKRGQNVTFRCDPISEHNRLYWYRQTLGQGPEFLTYFQNEAQLEKSRLLSDRFSAERPKGSFSTLEIQRTEQGDSAMYLCASSPWGLNTEAFFGQGTRLTVV.

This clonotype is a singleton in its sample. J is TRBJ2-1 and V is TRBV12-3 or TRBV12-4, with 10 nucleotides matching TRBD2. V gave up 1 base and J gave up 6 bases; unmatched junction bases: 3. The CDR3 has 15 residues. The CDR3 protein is CASSLVSSGSNEQFF. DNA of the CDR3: TGTGCCAGCAGTTTAGTGTCTAGCGGGAGCAATGAGCAGTTCTTC.

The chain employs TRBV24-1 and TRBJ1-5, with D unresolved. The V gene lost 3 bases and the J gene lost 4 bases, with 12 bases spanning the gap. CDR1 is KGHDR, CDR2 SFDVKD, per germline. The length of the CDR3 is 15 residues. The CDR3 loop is CATSDGPSGNQPQHF. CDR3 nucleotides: TGTGCCACCAGTGATGGGCCTTCGGGTAATCAGCCCCAGCATTTT.